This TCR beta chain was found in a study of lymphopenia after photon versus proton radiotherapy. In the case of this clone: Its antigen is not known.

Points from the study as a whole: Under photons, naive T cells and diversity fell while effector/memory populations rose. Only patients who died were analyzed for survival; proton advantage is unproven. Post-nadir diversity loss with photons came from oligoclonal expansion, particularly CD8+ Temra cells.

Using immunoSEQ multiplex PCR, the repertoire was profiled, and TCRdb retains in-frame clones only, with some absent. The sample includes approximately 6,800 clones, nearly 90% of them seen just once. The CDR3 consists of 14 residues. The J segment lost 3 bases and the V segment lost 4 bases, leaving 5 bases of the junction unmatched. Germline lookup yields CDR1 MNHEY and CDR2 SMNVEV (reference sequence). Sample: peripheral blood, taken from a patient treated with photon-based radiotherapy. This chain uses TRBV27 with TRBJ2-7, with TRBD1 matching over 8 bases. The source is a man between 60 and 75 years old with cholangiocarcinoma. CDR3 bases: TGTGCCAGCAGTTATAGACAGGGGTACTACGAGCAGTACTTC. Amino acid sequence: CASSYRQGYYEQYF.